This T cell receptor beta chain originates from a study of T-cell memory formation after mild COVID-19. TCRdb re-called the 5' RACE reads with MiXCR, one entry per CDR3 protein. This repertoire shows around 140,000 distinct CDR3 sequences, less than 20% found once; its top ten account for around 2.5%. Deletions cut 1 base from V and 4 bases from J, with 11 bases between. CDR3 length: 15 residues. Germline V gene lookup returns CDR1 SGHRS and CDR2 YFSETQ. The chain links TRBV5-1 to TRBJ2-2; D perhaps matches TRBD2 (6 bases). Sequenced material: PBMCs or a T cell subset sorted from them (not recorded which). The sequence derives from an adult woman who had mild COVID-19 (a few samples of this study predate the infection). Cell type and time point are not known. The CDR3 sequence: CASSLIEGGTGELFF. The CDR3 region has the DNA TGCGCCAGCAGCTTGATCGAGGGAGGCACCGGGGAGCTGTTTTTT.